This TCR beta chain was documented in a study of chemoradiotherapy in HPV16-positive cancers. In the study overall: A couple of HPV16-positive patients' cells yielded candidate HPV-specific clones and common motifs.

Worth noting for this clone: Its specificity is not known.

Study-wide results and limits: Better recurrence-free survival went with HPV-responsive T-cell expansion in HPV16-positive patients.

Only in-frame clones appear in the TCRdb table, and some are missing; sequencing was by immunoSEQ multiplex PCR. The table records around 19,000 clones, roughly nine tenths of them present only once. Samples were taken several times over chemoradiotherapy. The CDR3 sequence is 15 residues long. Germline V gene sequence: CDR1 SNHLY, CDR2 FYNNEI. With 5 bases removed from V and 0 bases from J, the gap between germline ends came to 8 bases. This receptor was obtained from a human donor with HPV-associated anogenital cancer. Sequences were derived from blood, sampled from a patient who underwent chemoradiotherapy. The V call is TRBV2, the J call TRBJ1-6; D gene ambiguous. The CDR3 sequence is CASSPRSSYNSPLHF. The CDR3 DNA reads TGTGCCAGCAGTCCCAGAAGCTCCTATAATTCACCCCTCCACTTT. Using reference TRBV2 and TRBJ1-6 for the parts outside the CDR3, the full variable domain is EPEVTQTPSHQVTQMGQEVILRCVPISNHLYFYWYRQILGQKVEFLVSFYNNEISEKSEIFDDQFSVERPDGSNFTLKIRSTKLEDSAMYFCASSPRSSYNSPLHFGNGTRLTVT.